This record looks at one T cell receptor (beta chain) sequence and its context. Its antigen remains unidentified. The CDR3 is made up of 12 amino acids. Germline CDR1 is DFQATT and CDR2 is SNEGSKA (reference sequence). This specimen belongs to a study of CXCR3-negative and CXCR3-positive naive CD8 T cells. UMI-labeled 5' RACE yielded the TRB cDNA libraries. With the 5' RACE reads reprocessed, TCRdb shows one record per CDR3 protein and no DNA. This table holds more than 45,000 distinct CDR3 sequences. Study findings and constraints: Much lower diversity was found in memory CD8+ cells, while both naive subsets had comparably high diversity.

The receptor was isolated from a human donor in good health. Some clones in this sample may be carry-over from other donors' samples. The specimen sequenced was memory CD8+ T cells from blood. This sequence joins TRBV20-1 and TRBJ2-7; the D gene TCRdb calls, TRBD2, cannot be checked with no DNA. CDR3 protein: CSAKAGGDEQYF.